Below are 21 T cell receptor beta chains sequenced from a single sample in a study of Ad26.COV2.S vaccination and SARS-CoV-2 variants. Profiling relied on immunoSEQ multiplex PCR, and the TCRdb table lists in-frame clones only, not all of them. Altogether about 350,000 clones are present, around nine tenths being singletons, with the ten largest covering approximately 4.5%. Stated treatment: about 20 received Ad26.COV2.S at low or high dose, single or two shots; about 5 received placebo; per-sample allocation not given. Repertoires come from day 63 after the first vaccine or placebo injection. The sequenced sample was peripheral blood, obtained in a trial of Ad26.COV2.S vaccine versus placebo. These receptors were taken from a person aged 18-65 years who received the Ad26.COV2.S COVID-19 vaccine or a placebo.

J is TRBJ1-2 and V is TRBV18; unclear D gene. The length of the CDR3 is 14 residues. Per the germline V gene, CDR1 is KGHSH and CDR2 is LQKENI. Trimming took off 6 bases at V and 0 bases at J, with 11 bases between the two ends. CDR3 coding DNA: TGTGCCAGCTCGCCGGGTGGGACTAACTATGGCTACACCTTC. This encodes CASSPGGTNYGYTF.

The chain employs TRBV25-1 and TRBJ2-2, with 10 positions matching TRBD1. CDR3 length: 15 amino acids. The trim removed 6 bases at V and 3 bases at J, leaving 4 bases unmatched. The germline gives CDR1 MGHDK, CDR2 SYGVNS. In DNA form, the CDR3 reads TGTGCCAGCAGCGAAGGGACAGGGGACACCGGGGAGCTGTTTTTT. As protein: CASSEGTGDTGELFF.

The CDR3, as DNA: TGCGCCAGCAGCCAAGATCTGGGGAGTACAGCCGCCGGGGAGCTGTTTTTT. Protein product: CASSQDLGSTAAGELFF. The chain has TRBV4-3 and TRBJ2-2, with TRBD2 as a possible D gene (5 bases). V gave up 0 bases and J gave up 6 bases, with 17 bases separating them. The germline CDR1 and CDR2 sequences are LGHNA and YSLEER. The CDR3 spans 17 residues.

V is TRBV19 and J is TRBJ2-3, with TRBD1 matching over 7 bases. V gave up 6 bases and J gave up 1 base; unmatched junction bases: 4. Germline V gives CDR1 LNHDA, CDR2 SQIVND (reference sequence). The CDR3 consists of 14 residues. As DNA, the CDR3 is TGTGCCAGTAGCTATACAGGGGGCACAGATACGCAGTATTTT. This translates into CASSYTGGTDTQYF.

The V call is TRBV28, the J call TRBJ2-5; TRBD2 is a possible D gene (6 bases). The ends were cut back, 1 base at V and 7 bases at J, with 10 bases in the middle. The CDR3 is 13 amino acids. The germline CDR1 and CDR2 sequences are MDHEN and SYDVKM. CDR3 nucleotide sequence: TGTGCCAGCAGTTTATTGGGAGCGGGGACCCAGTACTTC. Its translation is CASSLLGAGTQYF. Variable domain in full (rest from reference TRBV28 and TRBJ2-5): DVKVTQSSRYLVKRTGEKVFLECVQDMDHENMFWYRQDPGLGLRLIYFSYDVKMKEKGDIPEGYSVSREKKERFSLILESASTNQTSMYLCASSLLGAGTQYFGPGTRLLVL.

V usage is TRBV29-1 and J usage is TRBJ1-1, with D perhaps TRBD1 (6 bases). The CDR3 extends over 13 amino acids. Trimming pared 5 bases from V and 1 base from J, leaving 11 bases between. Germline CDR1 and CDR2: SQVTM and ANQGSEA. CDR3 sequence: CSVTRGGNTEAFF. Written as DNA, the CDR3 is TGCAGCGTTACCAGGGGTGGGAACACTGAAGCTTTCTTT.

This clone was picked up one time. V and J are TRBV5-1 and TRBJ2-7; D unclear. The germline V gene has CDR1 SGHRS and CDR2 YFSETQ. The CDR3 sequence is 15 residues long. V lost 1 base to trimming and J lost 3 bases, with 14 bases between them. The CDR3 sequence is CASSLSVGQLYEQYF. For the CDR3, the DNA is TGCGCCAGCAGCTTGTCGGTTGGTCAGCTCTACGAGCAGTACTTC.

CDR3 in DNA: TGTGCCAGCAGTTATTCCCCGGACAGCGTCTTGAACACTGAAGCTTTCTTT. Protein: CASSYSPDSVLNTEAFF. The rearrangement uses TRBV28 and TRBJ1-1, with TRBD1 as a possible D gene (6 bases). The CDR3 contains 17 residues. V was clipped by 4 bases and J by 0 bases, with 18 bases between them. Germline lookup yields CDR1 MDHEN and CDR2 SYDVKM.

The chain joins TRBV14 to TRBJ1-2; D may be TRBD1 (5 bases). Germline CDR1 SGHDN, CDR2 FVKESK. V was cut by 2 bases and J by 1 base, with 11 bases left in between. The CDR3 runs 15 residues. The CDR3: CASSQSREFNYGYTF. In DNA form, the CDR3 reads TGTGCCAGCAGCCAAAGCAGGGAATTTAACTATGGCTACACCTTC.

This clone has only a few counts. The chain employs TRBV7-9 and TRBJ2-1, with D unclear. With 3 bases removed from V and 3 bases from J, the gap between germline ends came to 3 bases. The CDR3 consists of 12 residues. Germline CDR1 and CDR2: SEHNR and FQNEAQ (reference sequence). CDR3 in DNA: TGTGCCAGCAGCTTTAACTACAATGAGCAGTTCTTC. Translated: CASSFNYNEQFF.

CDR3 sequence: CASTDPSGELFF. The CDR3, as DNA: TGTGCCAGCACTGATCCAAGCGGGGAGCTGTTTTTT. The rearrangement uses TRBV2 and TRBJ2-2; D uncertain. This CDR3 region has 12 residues. Trimming removed 7 bases at V and 7 bases at J, with 10 bases between. The germline V gene encodes CDR1 SNHLY and CDR2 FYNNEI.

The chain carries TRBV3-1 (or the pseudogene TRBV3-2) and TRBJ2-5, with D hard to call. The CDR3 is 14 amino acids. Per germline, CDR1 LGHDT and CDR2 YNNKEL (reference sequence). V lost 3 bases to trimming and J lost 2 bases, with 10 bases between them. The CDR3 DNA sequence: TGTGCCAGCAGCCATCTTATAGTACAAGAGACCCAGTACTTC. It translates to CASSHLIVQETQYF.

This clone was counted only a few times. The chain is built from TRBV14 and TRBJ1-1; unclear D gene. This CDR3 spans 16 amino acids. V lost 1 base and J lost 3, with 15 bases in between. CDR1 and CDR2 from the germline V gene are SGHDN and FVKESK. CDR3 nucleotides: TGTGCCAGCAGCCAAGGGTCCAGTTTAAGGGACACTGAAGCTTTCTTT. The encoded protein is CASSQGSSLRDTEAFF. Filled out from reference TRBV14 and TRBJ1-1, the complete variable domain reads EAGVTQFPSHSVIEKGQTVTLRCDPISGHDNLYWYRRVMGKEIKFLLHFVKESKQDESGMPNNRFLAERTGGTYSTLKVQPAELEDSGVYFCASSQGSSLRDTEAFFGQGTRLTVV.

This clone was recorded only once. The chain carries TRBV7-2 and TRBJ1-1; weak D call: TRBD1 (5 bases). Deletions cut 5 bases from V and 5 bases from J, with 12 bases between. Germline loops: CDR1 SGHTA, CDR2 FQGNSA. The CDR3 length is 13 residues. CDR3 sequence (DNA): TGTGCCAGCAGCACCTCGAGGGGAACTGAAGCTTTCTTT. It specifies CASSTSRGTEAFF.

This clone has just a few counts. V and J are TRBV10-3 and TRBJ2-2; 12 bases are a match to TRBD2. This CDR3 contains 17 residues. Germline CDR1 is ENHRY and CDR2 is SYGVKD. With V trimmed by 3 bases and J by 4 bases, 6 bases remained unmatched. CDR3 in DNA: TGTGCCATCAGTGACCCTAGCGGGGGGGCGCTCACCGGGGAGCTGTTTTTT. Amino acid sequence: CAISDPSGGALTGELFF.

DNA of the CDR3: TGCGCCAGCAGCATTACTAGCGAAGGTGAGCAGTTCTTC. Its translation: CASSITSEGEQFF. This chain joins TRBV5-1 and TRBJ2-1; the match to TRBD2 covers 7 bases. J was trimmed by 9 bases and V by 4 bases; bases with no gene match: 7. This CDR3 has 13 residues. CDR1 is SGHRS and CDR2 is YFSETQ in the germline V gene.

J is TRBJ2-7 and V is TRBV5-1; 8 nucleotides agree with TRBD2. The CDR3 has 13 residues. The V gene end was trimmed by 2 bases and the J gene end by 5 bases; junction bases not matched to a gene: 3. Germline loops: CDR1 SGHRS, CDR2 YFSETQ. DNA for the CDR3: TGCGCCAGCAGCTTAAGCGGGAGCAACGAGCAGTACTTC. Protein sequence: CASSLSGSNEQYF. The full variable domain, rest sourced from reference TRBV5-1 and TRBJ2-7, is KAGVTQTPRYLIKTRGQQVTLSCSPISGHRSVSWYQQTPGQGLQFLFEYFSETQRNKGNFPGRFSGRQFSNSRSEMNVSTLELGDSALYLCASSLSGSNEQYFGPGTRLTVT.

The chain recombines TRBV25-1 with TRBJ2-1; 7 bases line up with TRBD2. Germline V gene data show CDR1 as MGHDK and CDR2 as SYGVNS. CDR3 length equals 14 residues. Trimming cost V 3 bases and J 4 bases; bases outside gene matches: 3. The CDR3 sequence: CASSDKGLYNEQFF. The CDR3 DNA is TGTGCCAGCAGTGATAAGGGACTATACAATGAGCAGTTCTTC.

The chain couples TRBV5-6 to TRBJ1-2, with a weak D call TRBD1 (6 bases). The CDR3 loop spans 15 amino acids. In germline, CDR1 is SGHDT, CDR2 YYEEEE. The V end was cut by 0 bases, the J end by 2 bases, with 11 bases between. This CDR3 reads CASSLGSGGNYGYTF. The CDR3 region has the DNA TGTGCCAGCAGCTTGGGTAGCGGGGGCAACTATGGCTACACCTTC. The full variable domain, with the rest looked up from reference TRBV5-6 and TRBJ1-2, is DAGVTQSPTHLIKTRGQQVTLRCSPKSGHDTVSWYQQALGQGPQFIFQYYEEEERQRGNFPDRFSGHQFPNYSSELNVNALLLGDSALYLCASSLGSGGNYGYTFGSGTRLTVV.

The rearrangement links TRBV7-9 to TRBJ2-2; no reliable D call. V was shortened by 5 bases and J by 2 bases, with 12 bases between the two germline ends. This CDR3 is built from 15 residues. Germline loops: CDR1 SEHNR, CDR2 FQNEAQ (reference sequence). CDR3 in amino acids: CASSQRRQNTGELFF. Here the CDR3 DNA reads TGTGCCAGCAGCCAGAGGCGACAAAACACCGGGGAGCTGTTTTTT.

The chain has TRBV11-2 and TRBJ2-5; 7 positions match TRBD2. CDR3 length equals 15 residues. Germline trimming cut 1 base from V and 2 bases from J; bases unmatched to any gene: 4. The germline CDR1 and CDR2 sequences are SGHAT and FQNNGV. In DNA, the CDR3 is TGTGCCAGCAGCTTAGTCCTAGCGGCTCAAGAGACCCAGTACTTC. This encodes CASSLVLAAQETQYF.